Included here is one TCR beta chain sequence, with context. Its antigen is undetermined. This sample was taken from a study of T-cell reconstitution after alpha-beta-depleted transplantation in children. The study's findings and limits: Surviving recipient T cells and thymic progenitors accounted for the high day-60 TCRbeta diversity observed in some patients. Several hundred expanded graft clones reportedly gave rise to the alpha-beta T cells present about two months after transplant.

Germline V gene sequence: CDR1 SGHVS, CDR2 FQNEAQ. This CDR3 region has 17 residues. V gave up 0 bases and J gave up 0 bases, with 13 bases separating them. Using unique molecular identifiers, the investigators prepared the TCRbeta library. TCRdb processed the PCR reads anew with MiXCR; each CDR3 protein has one entry. The sample consists of 600,000 to 800,000 distinct CDR3 sequences, 13% of them appearing once. This receptor was taken from a girl aged 2 to 9 with congenital amegakaryocytic thrombocytopenia, due to receive a stem cell transplant. This chain joins TRBV7-8 and TRBJ2-3; D may be TRBD2 (6 bases). Specimen: PBMCs, collected before TCRalphabeta/CD19-depleted stem cell transplant. CDR3 DNA sequence: TGTGCCAGCAGCTTAGCTTTAGGCGGGGTTAGCACAGATACGCAGTATTTT. Translating gives CASSLALGGVSTDTQYF.